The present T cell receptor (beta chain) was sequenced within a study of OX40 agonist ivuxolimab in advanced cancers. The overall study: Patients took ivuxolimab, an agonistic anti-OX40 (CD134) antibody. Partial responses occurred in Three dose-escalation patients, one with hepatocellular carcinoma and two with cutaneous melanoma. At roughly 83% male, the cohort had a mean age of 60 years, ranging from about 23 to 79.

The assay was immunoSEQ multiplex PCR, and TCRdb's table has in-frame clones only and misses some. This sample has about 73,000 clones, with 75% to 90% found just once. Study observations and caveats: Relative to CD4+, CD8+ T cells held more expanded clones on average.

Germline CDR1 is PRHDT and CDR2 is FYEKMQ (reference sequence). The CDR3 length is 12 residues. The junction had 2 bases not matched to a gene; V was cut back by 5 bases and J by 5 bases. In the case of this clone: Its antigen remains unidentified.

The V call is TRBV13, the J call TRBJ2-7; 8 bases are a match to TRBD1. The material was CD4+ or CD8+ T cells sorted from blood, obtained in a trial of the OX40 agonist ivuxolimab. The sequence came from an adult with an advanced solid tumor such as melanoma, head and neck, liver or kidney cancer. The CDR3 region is CASSGQGHEQYF. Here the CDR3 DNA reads TGTGCCAGCAGCGGACAGGGCCACGAGCAGTACTTC. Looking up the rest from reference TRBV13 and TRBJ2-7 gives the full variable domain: AAGVIQSPRHLIKEKRETATLKCYPIPRHDTVYWYQQGPGQDPQFLISFYEKMQSDKGSIPDRFSAQQFSDYHSELNMSSLELGDSALYFCASSGQGHEQYFGPGTRLTVT.